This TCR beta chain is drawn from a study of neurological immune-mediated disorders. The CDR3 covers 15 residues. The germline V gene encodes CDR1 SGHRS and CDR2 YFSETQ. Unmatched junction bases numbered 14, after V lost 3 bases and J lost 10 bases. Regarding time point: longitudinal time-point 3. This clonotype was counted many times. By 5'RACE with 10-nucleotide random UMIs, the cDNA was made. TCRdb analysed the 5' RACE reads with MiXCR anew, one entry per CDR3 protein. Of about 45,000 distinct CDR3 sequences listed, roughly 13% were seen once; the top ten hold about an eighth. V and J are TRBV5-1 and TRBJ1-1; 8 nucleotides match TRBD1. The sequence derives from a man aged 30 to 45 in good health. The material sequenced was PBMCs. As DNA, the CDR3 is TGCGCCAGCAGCTCAAATACAGGGGGAGAAGTTAGAGCTTTCTTT. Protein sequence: CASSSNTGGEVRAFF.